The 23 T cell receptor beta chains reported below all come from one sample, sequenced in a study of a mutant IDH1 vaccine in newly diagnosed glioma. The time point was: baseline, week 1 (first vaccination visit). The treatment: pre-vaccination baseline after standard-of-care therapy. Sequenced by immunoSEQ multiplex PCR; TCRdb stores in-frame clones only, minus some. The data contain 30,000 to 35,000 clones, about three quarters of them singletons. Sample: peripheral blood mononuclear cells (PBMCs), taken from a glioma patient treated with radiotherapy, temozolomide or both. These TCRs come from a man aged 50-59 years with glioma. Some clones in this sample may be carry-over from other donors' samples.

The chain has TRBV2 and TRBJ1-2; D unclear. V was pared by 8 bases and J by 8 bases, with 3 bases between. Germline V gene lookup returns CDR1 SNHLY and CDR2 FYNNEI. This CDR3 is 8 amino acids long. For the CDR3, the DNA is TGTGCCAGCGACGGCTACACCTTC. Protein product: CASDGYTF. Complete variable domain (other parts from reference TRBV2 and TRBJ1-2): EPEVTQTPSHQVTQMGQEVILRCVPISNHLYFYWYRQILGQKVEFLVSFYNNEISEKSEIFDDQFSVERPDGSNFTLKIRSTKLEDSAMYFCASDGYTFGSGTRLTVV.

The chain recombines TRBV18 with TRBJ1-1, with a tentative D call TRBD1 (5 bases). Trimming took off 2 bases at V and 0 bases at J, with 7 bases between the two ends. The CDR3 spans 14 residues. Germline assignment: CDR1 KGHSH and CDR2 LQKENI. The CDR3 protein is CASSPGRVNTEAFF. In DNA form, the CDR3 reads TGTGCCAGCTCACCAGGCAGGGTGAACACTGAAGCTTTCTTT.

The CDR3 DNA sequence: TGTGCCAGCGGGAGGAACACTGAAGCTTTCTTT. It specifies CASGRNTEAFF. V usage is TRBV6-1 and J usage is TRBJ1-1, with D hard to call. CDR1 is MNHNS and CDR2 is SASEGT in the germline V gene. V shed 8 bases and J shed 1 base, with 5 bases lying between them. The CDR3 extends over 11 amino acids.

CDR3 in amino acids: CASSSMTSGANNEQFF. In DNA form, the CDR3 reads TGCGCCAGCAGCTCTATGACTAGCGGAGCCAACAATGAGCAGTTCTTC. The chain couples TRBV5-1 to TRBJ2-1, with 9 nucleotides matching TRBD2. The CDR3 is 16 amino acids. Germline V gives CDR1 SGHRS, CDR2 YFSETQ. V trimming: 3 bases; J trimming: 5 bases; junction bases outside the gene matches: 9.

The chain has TRBV18 and TRBJ1-2; D is possibly TRBD1 (5 bases). Trimming removed 6 bases at V and 4 bases at J, with 12 bases between. The germline V gene has CDR1 KGHSH and CDR2 LQKENI. This CDR3 is built from 13 residues. In nucleotides, the CDR3 is TGTGCCAGCTCTCCGGGTAGGGGCTATGGCTACACCTTC. It translates to CASSPGRGYGYTF.

The genes are TRBV2 and TRBJ1-4; maybe TRBD1 (5 bases). Trimming took 4 bases from V and 8 from J, leaving 8 bases between them. The CDR3 extends over 12 amino acids. Germline V gene sequence: CDR1 SNHLY, CDR2 FYNNEI. The CDR3 DNA reads TGTGCCAGCAGTGCAGGGCCCGAAAAACTGTTTTTT. It yields the protein CASSAGPEKLFF.

The chain links TRBV6-4 to TRBJ1-5; 7 bases fit TRBD1. Germline V gene lookup returns CDR1 MRHNA and CDR2 SNTAGT. With 2 bases clipped from V and 9 bases from J, the junction kept 10 bases outside the gene matches. The CDR3 has 15 residues. CDR3 nucleotide sequence: TGTGCCAGCAGTGACAGGGACAGCCCTAATTCGCCCCAGCATTTT. Protein: CASSDRDSPNSPQHF.

V usage is TRBV18 and J usage is TRBJ1-1; 11 positions agree with TRBD1. V shed 6 bases, J shed 4 bases, and the junction held 4 bases outside the gene matches. The CDR3 sequence is 14 residues long. In germline, CDR1 is KGHSH, CDR2 LQKENI. The CDR3 loop is CASSRDRGGTEAFF. Written as DNA, the CDR3 is TGTGCCAGCTCCCGGGACAGGGGGGGCACTGAAGCTTTCTTT. Looking up the rest from reference TRBV18 and TRBJ1-1 gives the full variable domain: NAGVMQNPRHLVRRRGQEARLRCSPMKGHSHVYWYRQLPEEGLKFMVYLQKENIIDESGMPKERFSAEFPKEGPSILRIQQVVRGDSAAYFCASSRDRGGTEAFFGQGTRLTVV.

The V call is TRBV7-9, the J call TRBJ2-2; TRBD2 is a possible D gene (5 bases). Germline CDR1 reads SEHNR; CDR2 reads FQNEAQ (reference sequence). This CDR3 is built from 16 residues. V lost 4 bases, J lost 2 bases, and 14 bases lay in between. In DNA form, the CDR3 reads TGTGCCAGCAGCTGGGAATCCGGGATTAACACCGGGGAGCTGTTTTTT. Its translation is CASSWESGINTGELFF.

CDR3 coding DNA: TGCAGTGCTAGAGATCGGGCGTCCCAGCATTTT. Protein: CSARDRASQHF. V gene TRBV20-1 combines with J gene TRBJ1-5; D unresolved. V lost 0 bases and J 11 bases, leaving 8 bases between the germline ends. The length of the CDR3 is 11 residues. Per germline, CDR1 DFQATT and CDR2 SNEGSKA (reference sequence).

This chain connects TRBV7-2 to TRBJ1-2, with TRBD1 matching over 7 bases. This CDR3 region has 13 residues. Germline V lookup: CDR1 SGHTA, CDR2 FQGNSA. After removal of 4 bases from V and 7 bases from J, the junction contained 6 bases not matched to a gene. The CDR3 here is CASSYRQGGGYTF. The CDR3 bases are TGTGCCAGCAGCTATCGACAGGGAGGTGGCTACACCTTC.

This chain uses TRBV11-1 with TRBJ2-7, with a weak D call TRBD1 (5 bases). V dropped 3 bases and J dropped 1 base, with 13 bases sitting between them. The CDR3 has 15 residues. Germline CDR1 is SGHAT and CDR2 is FQDESV (reference sequence). The chain's CDR3 is CASSLKTAASYEQYF. The CDR3 DNA reads as TGTGCCAGCAGCTTGAAGACAGCTGCTTCCTACGAGCAGTACTTC.

The V gene is TRBV27, the J gene TRBJ1-1; 8 bases agree with TRBD1. In germline, CDR1 is MNHEY, CDR2 SMNVEV (reference sequence). V shed 3 bases, J shed 4 bases, and the junction held 10 bases outside the gene matches. The CDR3 has 16 amino acids. The CDR3 region is CASSFIRRQGPTEAFF. In DNA, the CDR3 is TGTGCCAGCAGTTTTATCAGGAGACAGGGGCCCACTGAAGCTTTCTTT.

Only a few counts were recorded for this clone. One end of the junction fails to match germline, which may point to a read error. The chain is built from TRBV6-6 and TRBJ2-2; D may be TRBD2 (5 bases). This CDR3 is 11 amino acids long. CDR1 MNHNY and CDR2 SVGAGI come from the germline V gene (reference sequence). The CDR3 region is CASSYDGVLFF. DNA for the CDR3: TGTGCCAGCAGTTACGACGGGGTGCTGTTTTTT.

J is TRBJ1-1 and V is TRBV11-2; 7 bases line up with TRBD1. The CDR3 contains 15 residues. Germline CDR1 reads SGHAT; CDR2 reads FQNNGV. Trimming removed 5 bases from V and 1 base from J; junction bases left unmatched: 7. The CDR3, as DNA: TGTGCCAGCAGCCTTTTAGGGACAGCGAACACTGAAGCTTTCTTT. Translating it yields CASSLLGTANTEAFF.

This clone has a single count. The J gene is TRBJ2-7, the V gene TRBV6-1; 8 bases line up with TRBD1. Germline trimming cut 2 bases from V and 0 bases from J; bases unmatched to any gene: 3. In germline, CDR1 is MNHNS, CDR2 SASEGT. CDR3 length: 15 amino acids. The CDR3 here is CASSEQGAISYEQYF. CDR3 sequence (DNA): TGTGCCAGCAGTGAACAGGGGGCGATCTCCTACGAGCAGTACTTC.

The chain uses TRBV11-2 and TRBJ2-3; possibly TRBD2 for D (6 bases). The CDR3 spans 17 residues. The V gene lost 4 bases and the J gene lost 0 bases, with 17 bases spanning the gap. Germline assignment: CDR1 SGHAT and CDR2 FQNNGV. The CDR3 nucleotides are TGTGCCAGCAGCTCCCTAGGAGGGAGGCCTAGCACAGATACGCAGTATTTT. Translated: CASSSLGGRPSTDTQYF.

The chain's CDR3 is CASSPGQGNSNQPQHF. The CDR3, as DNA: TGTGCCAGCAGCCCGGGACAGGGTAATAGCAATCAGCCCCAGCATTTT. V and J are TRBV7-9 and TRBJ1-5; TRBD1 agrees at 9 bases. The CDR3 consists of 16 residues. Germline V gene sequence: CDR1 SEHNR, CDR2 FQNEAQ (reference sequence). V lost 5 bases, J lost 0 bases, and 5 bases stayed unmatched. Filled out from reference TRBV7-9 and TRBJ1-5, the complete variable domain reads DTGVSQNPRHKITKRGQNVTFRCDPISEHNRLYWYRQTLGQGPEFLTYFQNEAQLEKSRLLSDRFSAERPKGSFSTLEIQRTEQGDSAMYLCASSPGQGNSNQPQHFGDGTRLSIL.

This clone was recorded only once. The chain has TRBV4-1 and TRBJ2-2; 11 bases match TRBD2. V shed 0 bases and J 14 bases; nucleotides not matched to a gene: 8. Germline V CDR1 and CDR2: MGHRA, YSYEKL. The CDR3 loop spans 15 amino acids. The CDR3 DNA sequence: TGCGCCAGCAGCCAAGAGGTAGCGGGGGGGTATCCCCTGTTTTTT. Amino acids: CASSQEVAGGYPLFF.

This chain links TRBV5-6 with TRBJ2-4; 10 bases are a match to TRBD2. Trimming at V came to 4 bases and at J to 3 bases, leaving 10 bases not matched to a gene. This CDR3 comprises 17 residues. Germline V gene lookup returns CDR1 SGHDT and CDR2 YYEEEE. Written as DNA, the CDR3 is TGTGCCAGCAGCCCATGGGGGCTAGCGGGGGACAAAAACATTCAGTACTTC. Residues: CASSPWGLAGDKNIQYF.

This chain links TRBV7-9 with TRBJ2-7; the D gene is possibly TRBD2 (6 bases). There are 14 residues in the CDR3. The V end was cut by 6 bases, the J end by 3 bases, with 15 bases between. The V gene's germline CDR1 is SEHNR and CDR2 FQNEAQ (reference sequence). The CDR3 DNA is TGTGCCAGCAGGTCCGGGACGGGACTCTACGAGCAGTACTTC. Translation: CASRSGTGLYEQYF.

The CDR3 spells CASSLWVAGDEQYF. In DNA form, the CDR3 reads TGCGCCAGCAGCTTGTGGGTAGCGGGGGACGAGCAGTACTTC. The chain has TRBV5-1 and TRBJ2-7, with 9 bases lining up with TRBD2. The CDR3 extends over 14 amino acids. CDR1 and CDR2 (germline): SGHRS, YFSETQ. V gave up 1 base and J gave up 5 bases; unmatched junction bases: 4.

This chain joins TRBV4-2 and TRBJ1-5; D gene ambiguous. In germline, CDR1 is LGHNA, CDR2 YNFKEQ. This CDR3 comprises 13 residues. Trimming removed 0 bases from V and 6 bases from J, with 6 bases in between. CDR3 in amino acids: CASSQDLGQPQHF. The CDR3 nucleotides read TGTGCCAGCAGCCAAGATCTGGGTCAGCCCCAGCATTTT.